The 3 T cell receptor beta chains given below trace back to one sample, sequenced in a study of CDR3 diversity in severe acne. TCRdb re-analysed the PCR reads in MiXCR, keeping a single row per CDR3 protein. The repertoire has over 70,000 distinct CDR3 sequences, 50% to 65% of them found once; the top ten carry more than 13%. Sequenced: blood. The receptors here all came from a male donor in good health, without acne.

In this sample, this clonotype turned up once. This chain uses TRBV5-4 with TRBJ2-3; tentative D call: TRBD1 (7 bases). Trimming pared 4 bases from V and 6 bases from J, leaving 12 bases between. Germline CDR1 is SGHNT and CDR2 is YYREEE (reference sequence). This CDR3 has 13 amino acids. In DNA, the CDR3 is TGTGCCAGCAGCCCAGGGGGGTCCGATACGCAGTATTTT. Amino acid sequence: CASSPGGSDTQYF.

This clonotype was counted ten times or more. The J gene is TRBJ2-3, the V gene TRBV5-1, with D tentatively TRBD2 (6 bases). Germline-derived CDR1 and CDR2 are SGHRS and YFSETQ. This CDR3 is 18 amino acids long. V was clipped by 3 bases and J by 5 bases, with 25 bases between them. As DNA, the CDR3 is TGCGCCAGCAGCTACCCTAGAGGTGTGGGAGGATTAGGAGATACGCAGTATTTT. Encoded protein: CASSYPRGVGGLGDTQYF.

The V gene is TRBV20-1, the J gene TRBJ2-1; 11 positions agree with TRBD2. The J call may be wrong; the DNA end is better matched by TRBJ2-7. The CDR3 extends over 14 amino acids. Germline V gene data show CDR1 as DFQATT and CDR2 as SNEGSKA (reference sequence). The CDR3 is CSARPTSGVNEQYF. CDR3 bases: TGCAGTGCTAGACCGACTAGCGGGGTTAATGAGCAGTACTTC.